This is a list of T cell receptor beta chains from one sample in a study of shared T cell receptors in the human thymus. The assay was immunoSEQ multiplex PCR, and TCRdb's table has in-frame clones only and misses some. This sample has about 730,000 clones, with 70% to 90% found just once. The same sample was also studied in work on human thymus T cells.

Input material: thymocytes. These receptor sequences come from a girl less than two years old with a congenital heart defect. Both conserved end residues are part of each CDR3. The D gene is left open where the match is weak. Size values are once, few and many counts, or a class for expanded clones, and some rows have none.

clone size	V gene	J gene	D gene	CDR3 protein	CDR3 DNA
NA	TRBV11-2	TRBJ1-1	NA	CASSLFFGQNTEAFF	TGTGCCAGCAGCTTATTTTTCGGACAGAACACTGAAGCTTTCTTT
NA	TRBV4-2	TRBJ1-2	NA	CASSQVDRQGEYGYTF	TGTGCCAGCAGCCAAGTTGACAGGCAAGGGGAGTATGGCTACACCTTC
few	TRBV25-1	TRBJ1-1	TRBD1	CASSEGGQGADTEAFF	TGTGCCAGCAGTGAAGGAGGACAGGGGGCGGACACTGAAGCTTTCTTT
NA	TRBV7-6	TRBJ2-2	TRBD1	CASSLWDRGNTGELFF	TGTGCCAGCAGCTTATGGGACAGGGGCAACACCGGGGAGCTGTTTTTT
NA	TRBV6-1	TRBJ2-5	TRBD1	CASSGYWTGGETQYF	TGTGCCAGCAGCGGTTACTGGACAGGGGGAGAGACCCAGTACTTC
NA	TRBV4-3	TRBJ1-1	NA	CASSQDYMYRIMNTEAFF	TGCGCCAGCAGCCAAGACTATATGTACAGGATAATGAACACTGAAGCTTTCTTT
NA	TRBV5-8	TRBJ1-5	NA	CASSPGVNQPQHF	TGTGCCAGCAGCCCGGGGGTTAATCAGCCCCAGCATTTT
once	TRBV6-5	TRBJ2-7	TRBD1	CASKTPGQGDEQYF	TGTGCCAGCAAAACACCGGGACAGGGGGACGAGCAGTACTTC
NA	TRBV25-1	TRBJ2-5	NA	CASSEPQGPETQYF	TGTGCCAGCAGTGAACCTCAGGGGCCGGAGACCCAGTACTTC
NA	TRBV7-8	TRBJ2-7	TRBD2	CASSLAGTSSYEQYF	TGTGCCAGCAGCTTAGCCGGGACTAGCAGCTACGAGCAGTACTTC
NA	TRBV18	TRBJ1-1	NA	CASSPRQLSTEAFF	TGTGCCAGCTCGCCGAGACAGTTGAGCACTGAAGCTTTCTTT
NA	TRBV4-1	TRBJ1-4	NA	CASSQVDRCPSNEKLFF	TGCGCCAGCAGCCAAGTAGATCGGTGCCCGTCTAATGAAAAACTGTTTTTT
NA	TRBV5-8	TRBJ1-6	NA	CASGHCPPSSYNSPLHF	TGTGCCAGCGGGCATTGCCCTCCCAGCTCCTATAATTCACCCCTCCACTTT
few	TRBV6-1	TRBJ1-5	NA	CASSEKGGLDRPQHF	TGTGCCAGCAGTGAAAAGGGCGGCCTAGACAGGCCCCAGCATTTT
NA	TRBV4-1	TRBJ1-2	TRBD1	CASSERPGTGAAEGGYTF	TGCGCCAGCAGCGAAAGGCCCGGGACAGGGGCCGCTGAGGGTGGCTACACCTTC
NA	TRBV7-6	TRBJ1-1	NA	CASSFREVSEAFF	TGTGCCAGCAGCTTTAGGGAGGTGTCTGAAGCTTTCTTT
NA	TRBV10-3	TRBJ1-1	NA	CAISEGLADTEAFF	TGTGCCATCAGTGAGGGGTTGGCGGACACTGAAGCTTTCTTT
NA	TRBV27	TRBJ2-3	TRBD1	CASKTGGQGGVLDTDTQYF	TGTGCCAGCAAAACCGGGGGACAGGGTGGGGTTTTGGACACAGATACGCAGTATTTT
NA	TRBV18	TRBJ1-2	NA	CASSPGQNYGYTF	TGTGCCAGCTCACCAGGGCAGAACTATGGCTACACCTTC
NA	TRBV7-8	TRBJ1-6	TRBD1	CASSRPTGALHF	TGTGCCAGCAGCCGACCGACAGGGGCCCTCCACTTT
NA	TRBV13	TRBJ1-5	TRBD1	CASSFRGQGNQPQHF	TGTGCCAGCAGCTTCAGGGGGCAAGGCAATCAGCCCCAGCATTTT
NA	TRBV5-1	TRBJ1-5	TRBD1	CASSPGTDHQPQHF	TGCGCCAGCAGCCCCGGGACAGACCATCAGCCCCAGCATTTT
NA	TRBV4-3	TRBJ2-2	TRBD1	CASSLQRTGKSTGELFF	TGCGCCAGCAGCCTGCAACGGACAGGGAAATCGACCGGGGAGCTGTTTTTT
NA	TRBV12-5	TRBJ1-1	TRBD1	CASGLHLAGQGNTEAFF	TGTGCTAGTGGTTTGCACCTCGCGGGACAGGGGAACACTGAAGCTTTCTTT
once	TRBV9	TRBJ1-1	TRBD1	CASSVGRGQGTEAFF	TGTGCCAGCAGCGTAGGAAGGGGGCAGGGCACTGAAGCTTTCTTT
NA	TRBV11-1	TRBJ1-1	NA	CASSLASQMNTEAFF	TGTGCCAGCAGCTTAGCGTCACAGATGAACACTGAAGCTTTCTTT
NA	TRBV5-1	TRBJ2-7	TRBD2	CASSLLLTGGEQYF	TGCGCCAGCAGCTTGCTTCTTACCGGGGGGGAGCAGTACTTC
once	TRBV12-5	TRBJ2-1	TRBD2	CASGLTILAGGLTLALGTYNEQFF	TGTGCTAGTGGTTTAACGATTCTAGCGGGGGGATTAACCCTCGCTCTGGGCACGTACAATGAGCAGTTCTTC
NA	TRBV11-2	TRBJ2-3	TRBD2	CASSSGVAGSDTQYF	TGTGCCAGCAGCTCTGGAGTAGCGGGGTCAGATACGCAGTATTTT
NA	TRBV15	TRBJ1-2	TRBD1	CATSRVGTGYGYTF	TGTGCCACCAGCAGAGTTGGGACAGGGTATGGCTACACCTTC
NA	TRBV11-2	TRBJ1-1	NA	CASSPEDFNTEAFF	TGTGCCAGCAGCCCCGAGGACTTTAACACTGAAGCTTTCTTT
NA	TRBV18	TRBJ2-7	NA	CASSPIATWSPYEQYF	TGTGCCAGCTCACCTATCGCCACGTGGAGCCCATACGAGCAGTACTTC
NA	TRBV25-1	TRBJ2-3	TRBD2	CASTREGLAGGRDTQYF	TGTGCCAGCACCCGTGAGGGACTAGCGGGGGGCCGGGATACGCAGTATTTT
NA	TRBV12-5	TRBJ2-4	NA	CASGLVPGGPSAKNIQYF	TGTGCTAGTGGTTTGGTACCCGGTGGGCCGTCGGCCAAAAACATTCAGTACTTC
NA	TRBV6-6	TRBJ2-5	TRBD1	CASSLTGRTQYF	TGTGCCAGCAGCTTGACAGGGAGAACCCAGTACTTC
NA	TRBV7-4	TRBJ1-2	TRBD1	CASSFRAGTEDSYGYTF	TGTGCCAGCAGCTTTAGGGCCGGGACAGAGGATTCCTATGGCTACACCTTC
NA	TRBV25-1	TRBJ2-3	TRBD2	CASTPRWGGSNTDTQYF	TGTGCCAGCACCCCCCGATGGGGGGGATCGAACACAGATACGCAGTATTTT
NA	TRBV5-5	TRBJ2-7	NA	CASSYPGQTSYEQYF	TGTGCCAGCAGCTACCCAGGACAAACTTCCTACGAGCAGTACTTC
NA	TRBV2	TRBJ1-5	TRBD1	CASSSPTHTGAGQPQHF	TGTGCCAGCAGTTCCCCGACACATACAGGGGCGGGTCAGCCCCAGCATTTT
few	TRBV4-2	TRBJ1-3	TRBD1	CASSQVGDRTFSGNTIYF	TGTGCCAGCAGCCAAGTTGGGGACAGGACGTTCTCTGGAAACACCATATATTTT
NA	TRBV5-1	TRBJ1-1	NA	CASSLVGRGTEAFF	TGCGCCAGCAGCTTGGTAGGCAGGGGAACTGAAGCTTTCTTT
NA	TRBV27	TRBJ1-2	NA	CASSLSEGVANYGYTF	TGTGCCAGCAGTTTATCCGAGGGGGTAGCTAACTATGGCTACACCTTC
NA	TRBV6-1	TRBJ2-4	TRBD1	CASSDGTGEASHQWNIQYF	TGTGCCAGCAGTGATGGGACAGGGGAGGCCTCCCATCAATGGAACATTCAGTACTTC
NA	TRBV2	TRBJ2-1	TRBD2	CASKDIAGQKYNEQFF	TGTGCCAGCAAAGACATAGCGGGGCAAAAATACAATGAGCAGTTCTTC
NA	TRBV4-1	TRBJ1-2	NA	CASSQEFQGFLYGYTF	TGCGCCAGCAGCCAAGAATTTCAGGGTTTCCTTTATGGCTACACCTTC
NA	TRBV4-2	TRBJ1-2	TRBD1	CASSQDGYPLRTGKENGYTF	TGTGCCAGCAGCCAAGATGGTTATCCCTTACGGACAGGGAAAGAAAATGGCTACACCTTC
NA	TRBV5-1	TRBJ2-1	TRBD2	CASSLVSGGDNEQFF	TGCGCCAGCAGCTTGGTTAGCGGGGGGGACAATGAGCAGTTCTTC
NA	TRBV19	TRBJ1-1	TRBD1	CASSTGGGISGQSDTEAFF	TGTGCCAGTAGTACCGGGGGGGGGATATCGGGACAGTCTGACACTGAAGCTTTCTTT
NA	TRBV15	TRBJ1-1	NA	CATSSPFEAFF	TGTGCCACCAGCAGCCCTTTTGAAGCTTTCTTT
NA	TRBV10-3	TRBJ1-4	NA	CAIREGRDNEKLFF	TGTGCCATCAGGGAGGGGCGGGATAATGAAAAACTGTTTTTT
NA	TRBV9	TRBJ2-3	TRBD1	CASSVEGGRPDTQYF	TGTGCCAGCAGCGTAGAAGGGGGCCGCCCAGATACGCAGTATTTT
NA	TRBV7-8	TRBJ1-2	NA	CASSFSENGPRPGGGYTF	TGTGCCAGCAGCTTCAGTGAAAACGGACCGCGCCCGGGGGGGGGCTACACCTTC
NA	TRBV15	TRBJ2-5	TRBD1	CATSRDRGQAETQYF	TGTGCCACCAGCAGAGATAGGGGACAGGCTGAGACCCAGTACTTC
NA	TRBV5-8	TRBJ2-1	TRBD2	CASSPGSVAGDSYNEQFF	TGTGCCAGCAGCCCGGGGAGCGTAGCGGGGGACTCCTACAATGAGCAGTTCTTC
few	TRBV5-6	TRBJ1-6	TRBD1	CASSPRDSYNSPLHF	TGTGCCAGCAGCCCCCGGGACAGCTATAATTCACCCCTCCACTTT
once	TRBV28	TRBJ2-1	TRBD1	CASSLLRGRPPRSSYNEQFF	TGTGCCAGCAGTTTACTCAGGGGGCGGCCTCCCCGTAGCTCCTACAATGAGCAGTTCTTC
NA	TRBV12-5	TRBJ1-3	NA	CASGFQGNTIYF	TGTGCTAGTGGTTTTCAAGGAAACACCATATATTTT
NA	TRBV6-4	TRBJ1-1	NA	CASSDGVEAFF	TGTGCCAGCAGTGACGGAGTTGAAGCTTTCTTT
NA	TRBV2	TRBJ2-1	TRBD2	CASSETVTSVLNEQFF	TGTGCCAGCAGTGAAACGGTGACTAGCGTGCTCAATGAGCAGTTCTTC